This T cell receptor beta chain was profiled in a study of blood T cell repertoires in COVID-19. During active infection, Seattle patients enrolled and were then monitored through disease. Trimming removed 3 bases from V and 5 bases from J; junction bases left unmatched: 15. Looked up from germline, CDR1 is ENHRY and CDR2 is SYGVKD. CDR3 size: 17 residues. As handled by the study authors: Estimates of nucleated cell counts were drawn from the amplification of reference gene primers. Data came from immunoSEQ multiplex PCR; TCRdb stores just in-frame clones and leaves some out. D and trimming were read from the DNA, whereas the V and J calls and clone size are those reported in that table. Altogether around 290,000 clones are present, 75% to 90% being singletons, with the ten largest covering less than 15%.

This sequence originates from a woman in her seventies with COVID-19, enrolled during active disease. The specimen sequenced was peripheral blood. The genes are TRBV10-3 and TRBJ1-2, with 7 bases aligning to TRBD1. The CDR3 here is CAISESLPDRVRYGYTF. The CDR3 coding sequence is TGTGCCATCAGTGAATCCCTACCCGACAGGGTTCGGTATGGCTACACCTTC.